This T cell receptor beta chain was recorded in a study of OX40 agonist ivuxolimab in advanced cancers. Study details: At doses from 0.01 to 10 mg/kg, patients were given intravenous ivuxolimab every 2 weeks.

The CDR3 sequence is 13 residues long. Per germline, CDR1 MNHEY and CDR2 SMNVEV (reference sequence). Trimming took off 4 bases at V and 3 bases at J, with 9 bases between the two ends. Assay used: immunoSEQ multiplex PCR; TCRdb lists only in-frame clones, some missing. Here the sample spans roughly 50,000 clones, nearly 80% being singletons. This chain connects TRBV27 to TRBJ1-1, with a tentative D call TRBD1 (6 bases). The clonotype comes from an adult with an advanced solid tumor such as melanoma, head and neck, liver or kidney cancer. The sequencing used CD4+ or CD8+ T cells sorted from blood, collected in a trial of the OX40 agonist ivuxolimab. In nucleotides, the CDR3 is TGTGCCAGCAGTTACAGGGATTACACTGAAGCTTTCTTT. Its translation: CASSYRDYTEAFF.